This record concerns one T cell receptor beta chain sequence. V lost 4 bases and J lost 8, with 18 bases in between. Germline V gene sequence: CDR1 SGHKS, CDR2 YYEKEE (reference sequence). There are 14 residues in the CDR3. These data are taken from a study of blood T cell repertoires in COVID-19. Original handling: Scientists estimated how many nucleated cells there were by amplifying reference gene primers. Repertoires were generated with immunoSEQ multiplex PCR, while TCRdb's copy carries only in-frame clones and drops some. D and trimming come from the DNA, and the V and J calls and clone size come from that table. The sample records about 180,000 clones, about 79% being singletons.

The clonotype comes from a woman aged 70-85 years with acute or convalescent COVID-19. Material: peripheral blood. J is TRBJ1-2 and V is TRBV5-5; D ambiguous. The CDR3 DNA reads as TGTGCCAGCAGCCAACTCGGCGATGCGGGAGGCTACACCTTC. Its protein is CASSQLGDAGGYTF.